This T cell receptor beta chain was sequenced during a study of post-analysis software for immune sequencing data. Study in general: Disease trajectories encompassed relapsing-remitting, secondary progressive and progressive-relapsing multiple sclerosis.

Turning to this clonotype: Its antigen is not known.

Study-wide findings and caveats: The five TRBV segments detected at higher frequency in patients than in controls included TRBV5-6, TRBV5-1 and TRBV20-1. Those samples that were prepared in the same batch co-clustered strongly by F measure. Comparison with controls showed significantly lower normalized Chao1 diversity in multiple sclerosis patients.

Trimming at V came to 3 bases and at J to 6 bases, leaving 4 bases not matched to a gene. Germline-derived CDR1 and CDR2 are KGHDR and SFDVKD. The CDR3 contains 15 residues. Unique molecular identifiers tagged the TCR beta cDNA libraries. Input of roughly 0.85 to 11 million T cells yielded 450,000 to 550,000 cDNA molecules. A single record per CDR3 protein comes from TCRdb applying MiXCR to the PCR reads. Of 750,000 to 950,000 distinct CDR3 sequences listed, approximately 53% are singletons. This sequence joins TRBV24-1 and TRBJ2-1; 10 bases line up with TRBD1. Material for sequencing was blood. This receptor was identified in a girl aged 10 to 17 with multiple sclerosis. In nucleotides, the CDR3 is TGTGCCACCAGTGATCCTCGACAGGGGGCCAATGAGCAGTTCTTC. Translated: CATSDPRQGANEQFF.